The entry that follows covers one TCR beta chain sequence. The data derive from a study of T cell changes during pregnancy in multiple sclerosis. Method: immunoSEQ multiplex PCR; TCRdb's copy keeps in-frame clones and lacks some. The sample yields 40,000 or so clones, 91% seen once. The CDR3 consists of 14 residues. V shed 8 bases and J shed 0 bases, with 14 bases lying between them. CDR1 LNHDA and CDR2 SQIVND come from the germline V gene (reference sequence). This sequence originates from a female donor with multiple sclerosis, enrolled in a pregnancy study. The starting material was CD8+ T cells from peripheral blood mononuclear cells, obtained in the second trimester of pregnancy. The chain recombines TRBV19 with TRBJ2-7, with D possibly matching TRBD1 (6 bases). The CDR3 nucleotides are TGTGCCAGTGCCCCTAGGACAGACTCCTACGAGCAGTACTTC. Translation gives CASAPRTDSYEQYF. Complete variable domain (other parts from reference TRBV19 and TRBJ2-7): DGGITQSPKYLFRKEGQNVTLSCEQNLNHDAMYWYRQDPGQGLRLIYYSQIVNDFQKGDIAEGYSVSREKKESFPLTVTSAQKNPTAFYLCASAPRTDSYEQYFGPGTRLTVT.